Below are 30 T cell receptor beta chains sequenced from a single sample in a study of blood T cell repertoires in COVID-19. TCRdb's copy holds only in-frame clones and misses some; the assay was immunoSEQ multiplex PCR. The sample records under 150,000 clones, approximately 80% being singletons. Sequencing was carried out using peripheral blood. These receptor sequences come from a man aged 40-49 years with active or convalescent COVID-19.

V usage is TRBV9 and J usage is TRBJ1-1; 8 nucleotides agree with TRBD1. The V gene end was trimmed by 4 bases and the J gene end by 1 base; junction bases not matched to a gene: 6. CDR3 size: 15 residues. The V gene's germline CDR1 is SGDLS and CDR2 YYNGEE. The CDR3 spells CASSPRTGWNTEAFF. The CDR3 nucleotides are TGTGCCAGCAGCCCCCGGACAGGGTGGAACACTGAAGCTTTCTTT.

The chain recombines TRBV6-2 or TRBV6-3 with TRBJ2-7; maybe TRBD2 (5 bases). The germline gives CDR1 MNHEY, CDR2 SVGEGT. This CDR3 contains 14 residues. V lost 6 bases, J lost 12 bases, and 24 bases lay in between. The chain's CDR3 is CASSRSGVPRDPYF. The CDR3 DNA follows: TGTGCCAGCAGCCGTTCCGGGGTGCCCCGAGATCCGTACTTC.

This clone came up many times. CDR3 amino acids: CASSFRDNSPLHF. CDR3 bases: TGTGCCAGCAGTTTCAGGGATAATTCACCCCTCCACTTT. The chain recombines TRBV12-3 or TRBV12-4 with TRBJ1-6; tentative D call: TRBD1 (5 bases). There are 13 residues in the CDR3. The ends were cut back, 3 bases at V and 5 bases at J, with 5 bases in the middle.

The chain uses TRBV27 and TRBJ1-4, with a possible D match to TRBD1 (6 bases). Trimming left V 6 bases short and J 3 bases short, with 11 bases between. Germline V gene data show CDR1 as MNHEY and CDR2 as SMNVEV (reference sequence). The CDR3 is 14 residues long. Here the CDR3 DNA reads TGTGCCAGCAGGGGAGGGGGGGCTAATGAAAAACTGTTTTTT. It codes for CASRGGGANEKLFF.

The chain recombines TRBV12-3 or TRBV12-4 with TRBJ1-2; D gene uncertain. Deletions cut 5 bases from V and 5 bases from J, with 6 bases between. The CDR3 totals 11 residues. As DNA, the CDR3 is TGTGCCAGCAGTCATCGGTATGGCTACACCTTC. Translated: CASSHRYGYTF.

The chain employs TRBV2 and TRBJ1-1; D not certain. This CDR3 has 14 residues. Germline-derived CDR1 and CDR2 are SNHLY and FYNNEI. Trimming shortened V by 7 bases and J by 4 bases, and 16 bases separated the two germline ends. The CDR3 DNA sequence: TGTGCCAGCACCACCACCGGTCGGAGCACTGAAGCTTTCTTT. Residues: CASTTTGRSTEAFF.

The rearrangement links TRBV7-9 to TRBJ1-1; the D is unclear. The length of the CDR3 is 14 residues. The germline V gene encodes CDR1 SEHNR and CDR2 FQNEAQ (reference sequence). The germline V and J ends were trimmed by 4 bases and 3 bases, with 12 bases remaining between them. CDR3 in amino acids: CASSYDGSDTEAFF. CDR3 in DNA: TGTGCCAGCAGCTATGACGGGAGTGACACTGAAGCTTTCTTT.

The CDR3 is CASSTTSGGTFTDTQYF. CDR3 nucleotide sequence: TGTGCCAGCAGCACGACTAGCGGGGGGACTTTCACAGATACGCAGTATTTT. This chain uses TRBV7-2 with TRBJ2-3; TRBD2 matches 13 bases. Germline CDR1 is SGHTA and CDR2 is FQGNSA. Unmatched junction bases numbered 7, after V lost 5 bases and J lost 2 bases. The CDR3 length is 17 residues.

The chain has TRBV29-1 and TRBJ1-1; a weak D match, TRBD1 (6 bases). This CDR3 spans 17 amino acids. Per the germline V gene, CDR1 is SQVTM and CDR2 is ANQGSEA. V dropped 7 bases and J dropped 1 base, with 25 bases sitting between them. The CDR3: CSAQAGGRRLSNTEAFF. CDR3 sequence (DNA): TGCAGCGCCCAGGCCGGGGGGCGACGTCTATCGAACACTGAAGCTTTCTTT.

CDR3 nucleotide sequence: TGTGCCAGCAGCGTAGGAGACATGGTAGGGGTCCTAAATGAAAAACTGTTTTTT. This translates into CASSVGDMVGVLNEKLFF. The chain joins TRBV9 to TRBJ1-4; D might be TRBD1 (5 bases). Germline CDR1 SGDLS, CDR2 YYNGEE. The CDR3 spans 18 residues. V was clipped by 0 bases and J by 5 bases, with 20 bases between them.

V is TRBV10-3 and J is TRBJ2-7; a possible D gene is TRBD1 (8 bases). V lost 7 bases and J lost 5, with 24 bases in between. This CDR3 region has 16 residues. Germline V lookup: CDR1 ENHRY, CDR2 SYGVKD. The CDR3 spells CAITSTGVKGGHEQYF. CDR3 nucleotide sequence: TGTGCCATCACCTCGACAGGGGTTAAGGGAGGGCACGAGCAGTACTTC.

The chain links TRBV19 to TRBJ2-3, with a possible D match to TRBD1 (6 bases). With 5 bases removed from V and 15 bases from J, the gap between germline ends came to 15 bases. The CDR3 length is 11 residues. The germline V gene has CDR1 LNHDA and CDR2 SQIVND (reference sequence). The CDR3 is CASSLRTAHYF. The DNA for the CDR3 is TGTGCCAGTAGTTTGCGGACAGCTCACTATTTT.

The chain couples TRBV7-8 to TRBJ1-1; 9 bases map to TRBD1. The CDR3 extends over 13 amino acids. CDR1 is SGHVS and CDR2 is FQNEAQ in the germline V gene. The ends lost 1 base at V and 10 bases at J; junction bases unmatched: 4. The CDR3 is CASSLGDREGAFF. The CDR3, as DNA: TGTGCCAGCAGCTTAGGGGACAGGGAGGGAGCTTTCTTT.

This clone came up a few times. The gene calls are TRBV14 and TRBJ2-7, with a tentative D call TRBD2 (5 bases). Trimming removed 1 base at V and 7 bases at J, with 17 bases between. The CDR3 totals 15 residues. Per germline, CDR1 SGHDN and CDR2 FVKESK. This chain's CDR3 is CASSQGWAGRGEQYF. For the CDR3, the DNA is TGTGCCAGCAGCCAAGGGTGGGCAGGTCGGGGTGAGCAGTACTTC.

J is TRBJ1-2 and V is TRBV2; 8 nucleotides agree with TRBD1. CDR3 size: 13 residues. J gave up 3 bases and V 9 bases, and 6 bases lay outside the gene matches. Germline lookup yields CDR1 SNHLY and CDR2 FYNNEI. The CDR3, as DNA: TGTGCCAGTGGAAAGACAGGGGACTATGGCTACACCTTC. This codes for CASGKTGDYGYTF.

This clone was detected ten times or more. The J gene is TRBJ2-1, the V gene TRBV14; 7 bases align to TRBD2. The CDR3 extends over 17 amino acids. CDR1 and CDR2 (germline): SGHDN, FVKESK. J was trimmed by 0 bases and V by 8 bases; bases with no gene match: 13. In nucleotides, the CDR3 is TGTGCCAGCCGAGGGGCTAGCGGCAAAAGCTCCTACAATGAGCAGTTCTTC. Encoded protein: CASRGASGKSSYNEQFF.

The chain is built from TRBV5-4 and TRBJ2-5; TRBD2 matches at 8 bases. V trimming: 5 bases; J trimming: 5 bases; junction bases outside the gene matches: 14. The CDR3 runs to 16 residues. The V gene's germline CDR1 is SGHNT and CDR2 YYREEE (reference sequence). The chain's CDR3 is CASRATRGGRLETQYF. CDR3 in DNA: TGTGCCAGCAGGGCCACCCGGGGGGGCCGGTTGGAGACCCAGTACTTC. Supplemented by reference TRBV5-4 and TRBJ2-5, the full variable domain reads ETGVTQSPTHLIKTRGQQVTLRCSSQSGHNTVSWYQQALGQGPQFIFQYYREEENGRGNFPPRFSGLQFPNYSSELNVNALELDDSALYLCASRATRGGRLETQYFGPGTRLLVL.

The V and J genes are TRBV11-2 and TRBJ1-1; D is ambiguous. V was cut by 2 bases and J by 4 bases, with 14 bases left in between. From germline, CDR1 is SGHAT and CDR2 FQNNGV. This CDR3 is built from 15 residues. The CDR3 nucleotides are TGTGCCAGCAGCTTACCGGGGATGGCTTCCACTGAAGCTTTCTTT. Its translation is CASSLPGMASTEAFF.

The chain uses TRBV10-2 and TRBJ2-2; 8 bases align to TRBD2. CDR3 size: 14 residues. Unmatched junction bases numbered 1, after V lost 6 bases and J lost 1 base. Germline values: CDR1 WSHSY, CDR2 SAAADI. The chain's CDR3 is CASRAGENTGELFF. The CDR3 bases are TGCGCCAGCAGAGCGGGGGAGAACACCGGGGAGCTGTTTTTT.

The gene calls are TRBV3-1 (or the pseudogene TRBV3-2) and TRBJ1-4, with a weak D call TRBD1 (6 bases). Germline CDR1 is LGHDT and CDR2 is YNNKEL (reference sequence). Trimming stripped 3 bases from V and 4 bases from J, with 12 bases between. This CDR3 spans 15 amino acids. The CDR3 DNA sequence: TGTGCCAGCAGCCAGGGGGGGGCTTTTAATGAAAAACTGTTTTTT. It specifies CASSQGGAFNEKLFF.

The genes are TRBV18 and TRBJ2-7; D gene uncertain. The CDR3 spans 13 residues. The germline gives CDR1 KGHSH, CDR2 LQKENI. With 2 bases removed from V and 3 bases from J, the gap between germline ends came to 8 bases. The CDR3 DNA reads as TGTGCCAGCTCACCAGAGGTACTCTACGAGCAGTACTTC. The encoded protein is CASSPEVLYEQYF.

This clone was seen a few times. Here the CDR3 reads CASSEAYGYTF. CDR3 nucleotides: TGTGCCAGCAGTGAGGCCTATGGCTACACCTTC. V gene TRBV6-1 combines with J gene TRBJ1-2; D is unclear. Looked up from germline, CDR1 is MNHNS and CDR2 is SASEGT. This CDR3 comprises 11 residues. V shed 3 bases and J shed 4 bases, with 3 bases lying between them.

This chain joins TRBV3-1 (or the pseudogene TRBV3-2) and TRBJ2-1; 7 bases fit TRBD1. Germline CDR1 LGHDT, CDR2 YNNKEL (reference sequence). CDR3 size: 16 residues. V lost 1 base, J lost 0 bases, and 3 bases stayed unmatched. The CDR3 loop is CASSQARGSSYNEQFF. The CDR3 nucleotides are TGTGCCAGCAGCCAAGCCAGGGGGAGCTCCTACAATGAGCAGTTCTTC.

V gene TRBV5-1 combines with J gene TRBJ1-5; D is uncertain. Germline CDR1 and CDR2: SGHRS and YFSETQ. CDR3 size: 10 residues. The V gene lost 7 bases and the J gene lost 5 bases, with 4 bases spanning the gap. This chain's CDR3 is CASQYQPQHF. Here the CDR3 DNA reads TGCGCCAGCCAGTATCAGCCCCAGCATTTT. Combining the CDR3 with reference TRBV5-1 and TRBJ1-5 gives the whole variable domain KAGVTQTPRYLIKTRGQQVTLSCSPISGHRSVSWYQQTPGQGLQFLFEYFSETQRNKGNFPGRFSGRQFSNSRSEMNVSTLELGDSALYLCASQYQPQHFGDGTRLSIL.

The chain recombines TRBV20-1 with TRBJ1-1; D is possibly TRBD1 (6 bases). Germline lookup yields CDR1 DFQATT and CDR2 SNEGSKA (reference sequence). V lost 4 bases to trimming and J lost 7 bases, with 10 bases between them. The CDR3 extends over 11 amino acids. The CDR3 DNA reads TGCAGTGCTACAGGGACAAATGAAGCTTTCTTT. This translates into CSATGTNEAFF.

The chain links TRBV24-1 to TRBJ2-2, with no clear D. V was shortened by 6 bases and J by 0 bases, with 7 bases between the two germline ends. Looked up from germline, CDR1 is KGHDR and CDR2 is SFDVKD. This CDR3 is 14 amino acids long. The CDR3: CATSNPANTGELFF. CDR3 sequence (DNA): TGTGCCACCAGTAACCCAGCGAACACCGGGGAGCTGTTTTTT.

With respect to this clone: This CDR3 is also generated by other DNA sequences in the sample. The chain combines TRBV11-1 with TRBJ2-3; D not certain. CDR1 is SGHAT, CDR2 FQDESV, per germline (reference sequence). There are 12 residues in the CDR3. Trimming removed 5 bases at V and 0 bases at J, with 3 bases between. The CDR3 sequence: CASSPSTDTQYF. CDR3 DNA: TGTGCCAGCAGCCCGAGCACAGATACGCAGTATTTT.

This clone was detected only a few times. The chain joins TRBV2 to TRBJ2-7, with 8 positions matching TRBD2. Germline trimming cut 6 bases from V and 6 bases from J; bases unmatched to any gene: 13. Germline CDR1 is SNHLY and CDR2 is FYNNEI. The CDR3 consists of 15 residues. The DNA for the CDR3 is TGTGCCAGCAGGGGCCCGGCGGGGGGAGCCGGCGAGCAGTACTTC. It encodes CASRGPAGGAGEQYF.

The chain couples TRBV2 to TRBJ2-5; no definite D call. Germline V gene lookup returns CDR1 SNHLY and CDR2 FYNNEI. The CDR3 sequence is 12 residues long. V lost 7 bases, J lost 1 base, and 7 bases lay in between. The CDR3 is CASTYSQETQYF. The CDR3 nucleotides are TGTGCCAGCACCTACAGCCAAGAGACCCAGTACTTC. The full variable domain, rest sourced from reference TRBV2 and TRBJ2-5, is EPEVTQTPSHQVTQMGQEVILRCVPISNHLYFYWYRQILGQKVEFLVSFYNNEISEKSEIFDDQFSVERPDGSNFTLKIRSTKLEDSAMYFCASTYSQETQYFGPGTRLLVL.

The rearrangement links TRBV12-3 or TRBV12-4 to TRBJ2-1; 10 bases map to TRBD1. This CDR3 contains 13 residues. V dropped 5 bases and J dropped 11; count of bases not matched to a gene: 6. DNA of the CDR3: TGTGCCAGCAGTCCCAGACAGGGGGCTAAGCAGTTCTTC. Amino acids: CASSPRQGAKQFF.